The next 31 T cell receptor beta chains were all read from a single sample in a study of cytotoxic CD8 clonotypes in ibrutinib-treated CLL. Assay used: immunoSEQ multiplex PCR; TCRdb lists only in-frame clones, some missing. The table shows approximately 210,000 clones, with approximately 72% occurring only once. This material consisted of PBMCs, taken after 24 months of ibrutinib treatment. The receptors originated from a human donor with chronic lymphocytic leukemia.

J is TRBJ2-3 and V is TRBV15; 10 nucleotides align to TRBD2. This CDR3 region has 16 residues. The germline V gene encodes CDR1 LNHNV and CDR2 YYDKDF (reference sequence). Trimming at V came to 0 bases and at J to 3 bases, leaving 3 bases not matched to a gene. CDR3 DNA sequence: TGTGCCACCAGCAGAGATAGGGGACTAGCGACAGATACGCAGTATTTT. It translates to CATSRDRGLATDTQYF.

This clone appeared once. This sequence joins TRBV4-3 and TRBJ1-4; possible D gene TRBD1, 5 bases. The V gene's germline CDR1 is LGHNA and CDR2 YSLEER. The CDR3 length is 15 residues. Trimming removed 1 base at V and 2 bases at J, with 8 bases between. CDR3 DNA sequence: TGCGCCAGCAGCCAAGCCCGGGACACTAATGAAAAACTGTTTTTT. Translating gives CASSQARDTNEKLFF.

Only one count was recorded for this clone. The genes are TRBV9 and TRBJ2-1, with D hard to call. Deletions cut 0 bases from V and 4 bases from J, with 11 bases between. This CDR3 has 15 residues. CDR1 is SGDLS, CDR2 YYNGEE, per germline. This chain's CDR3 is CASSVEGLEYNEQFF. The CDR3 coding sequence is TGTGCCAGCAGCGTAGAAGGTCTAGAATACAATGAGCAGTTCTTC.

This clone was found once. The rearrangement joins TRBV4-1 to TRBJ2-5, with D perhaps TRBD2 (6 bases). This CDR3 has 16 amino acids. Deletions cut 4 bases from V and 0 bases from J, with 15 bases between. Germline V gene sequence: CDR1 MGHRA, CDR2 YSYEKL. The CDR3 sequence is CASSRPGLSYQETQYF. CDR3 coding DNA: TGCGCCAGCAGCCGCCCCGGACTATCGTACCAAGAGACCCAGTACTTC.

The chain links TRBV5-1 to TRBJ2-2, with D hard to call. Germline loops: CDR1 SGHRS, CDR2 YFSETQ. Between the trimmed V and J ends, which lost 5 bases and 1 base, there was a span of 6 bases. CDR3 length equals 13 residues. CDR3 sequence: CASSGQNTGELFF. The CDR3 DNA reads as TGCGCCAGCAGTGGGCAGAACACCGGGGAGCTGTTTTTT.

This clone was detected once. The chain employs TRBV6-6 and TRBJ2-7; 12 nucleotides align to TRBD1. The CDR3 has 15 residues. CDR1 and CDR2 (germline): MNHNY, SVGAGI (reference sequence). The V segment lost 6 bases and the J segment 6 bases; nucleotides outside the gene matches: 9. CDR3 residues: CASRRQGQGAFEQYF. The CDR3 DNA follows: TGTGCCAGCAGACGACAGGGACAGGGGGCTTTCGAGCAGTACTTC.

This clone was counted only a few times. The CDR3 coding sequence is TGTGCCAGCTCAGAAGGGCGGGGGTACTATGGCTACACCTTC. The encoded protein is CASSEGRGYYGYTF. This chain connects TRBV18 to TRBJ1-2; possibly TRBD1 for D (5 bases). Germline CDR1 is KGHSH and CDR2 is LQKENI. V was cut by 5 bases and J by 3 bases, with 13 bases left in between. This CDR3 spans 14 amino acids. Drawing the rest from reference TRBV18 and TRBJ1-2, the complete variable domain is NAGVMQNPRHLVRRRGQEARLRCSPMKGHSHVYWYRQLPEEGLKFMVYLQKENIIDESGMPKERFSAEFPKEGPSILRIQQVVRGDSAAYFCASSEGRGYYGYTFGSGTRLTVV.

The chain has TRBV5-6 and TRBJ2-3; possibly TRBD2 for D (6 bases). Between the trimmed V and J ends, which lost 0 bases and 4 bases, there was a span of 12 bases. Per germline, CDR1 SGHDT and CDR2 YYEEEE. CDR3 length equals 15 residues. This CDR3 reads CASSLEGGVADTQYF. CDR3 coding DNA: TGTGCCAGCAGCTTGGAAGGAGGGGTGGCAGATACGCAGTATTTT.

The gene calls are TRBV28 and TRBJ2-5; D not resolved. CDR3 size: 11 residues. The germline V gene encodes CDR1 MDHEN and CDR2 SYDVKM. V was shortened by 5 bases and J by 2 bases, with 3 bases between the two germline ends. The CDR3 nucleotides read TGTGCCAGCAGTCTACAAGAGACCCAGTACTTC. This sequence encodes CASSLQETQYF.

This clone was found a few times. V usage is TRBV30 and J usage is TRBJ1-3, with 10 bases that match TRBD1. Trimming removed 1 base from V and 6 bases from J; junction bases left unmatched: 3. The CDR3 runs to 14 residues. Per the germline V gene, CDR1 is GTSNPN and CDR2 is SVGIG (reference sequence). Here the CDR3 DNA reads TGTGCCTGGAGTGCCGGGACAGGGGTAAACACCATATATTTT. Translated: CAWSAGTGVNTIYF.

The J gene is TRBJ2-3, the V gene TRBV20-1; D unresolved. The germline CDR1 and CDR2 sequences are DFQATT and SNEGSKA (reference sequence). The ends were cut back, 4 bases at V and 11 bases at J, with 13 bases in the middle. The CDR3 sequence is 11 residues long. The CDR3 loop is CSANPSVGQYF. CDR3 sequence (DNA): TGCAGTGCTAACCCTTCGGTGGGGCAGTATTTT.

The chain couples TRBV18 to TRBJ1-4; D is perhaps TRBD1 (5 bases). The V and J ends lost 0 bases and 7 bases respectively, with 12 bases between them. The CDR3 runs 15 residues. The germline gives CDR1 KGHSH, CDR2 LQKENI. CDR3 in DNA: TGTGCCAGCTCACCACCTGCGGGACGGAGTGAAAAACTGTTTTTT. Translated: CASSPPAGRSEKLFF.

The chain joins TRBV2 to TRBJ2-7; D uncertain. V lost 11 bases to trimming and J lost 2 bases, with 10 bases between them. The CDR3 covers 11 residues. Germline V gives CDR1 SNHLY, CDR2 FYNNEI. The CDR3 sequence is CAASSAYEQYF. The CDR3 DNA is TGTGCCGCATCTTCGGCCTACGAGCAGTACTTC.

This sequence joins TRBV10-3 and TRBJ2-1; TRBD2 agrees at 9 bases. The CDR3 sequence is 17 residues long. Germline CDR1 reads ENHRY; CDR2 reads SYGVKD. The ends lost 4 bases at V and 3 bases at J; junction bases unmatched: 10. The CDR3 protein is CAISGSVAGALYNEQFF. DNA of the CDR3: TGTGCCATCAGTGGGTCGGTAGCGGGAGCTCTCTACAATGAGCAGTTCTTC.

This clone was seen a few times. V is TRBV7-9 and J is TRBJ1-2; 8 bases map to TRBD1. The V and J ends lost 5 bases and 7 bases, in that order; junction bases with no gene match: 12. This CDR3 has 15 residues. CDR1 and CDR2 (germline): SEHNR, FQNEAQ (reference sequence). CDR3 residues: CASSPRGQGAGGYTF. For the CDR3, the DNA is TGTGCCAGCAGCCCCCGGGGCCAGGGGGCTGGTGGCTACACCTTC.

The genes are TRBV4-3 and TRBJ2-1; D is possibly TRBD1 or TRBD2 (5 bases each). The CDR3 sequence is 16 residues long. The V and J ends lost 1 base and 9 bases respectively, with 19 bases between them. Germline V gene lookup returns CDR1 LGHNA and CDR2 YSLEER. The CDR3 is CASSQVAGAKRGEQFF. The DNA of the CDR3 is TGCGCCAGCAGCCAAGTTGCCGGGGCTAAGAGGGGTGAGCAGTTCTTC.

The V call is TRBV27, the J call TRBJ1-2; the D is unclear. Germline-derived CDR1 and CDR2 are MNHEY and SMNVEV (reference sequence). V was shortened by 6 bases and J by 2 bases, with 16 bases between the two germline ends. This CDR3 has 15 residues. CDR3 sequence: CASRPSPGPNYGYTF. CDR3 DNA: TGTGCCAGCAGGCCCAGCCCCGGACCCAACTATGGCTACACCTTC.

This chain uses TRBV7-2 with TRBJ1-5; D unclear. The CDR3 runs to 14 residues. Germline CDR1 is SGHTA and CDR2 is FQGNSA. V was pared by 5 bases and J by 9 bases, with 17 bases between. The CDR3 DNA is TGTGCCAGCAGCGCGGACGGTGGGTTTAGGCCCCAGCATTTT. This gives the protein CASSADGGFRPQHF.

The rearrangement links TRBV19 to TRBJ2-5; D is possibly TRBD1 or TRBD2 (5 bases each). Trimming removed 3 bases at V and 4 bases at J, with 15 bases between. CDR3 size: 15 residues. Germline CDR1 is LNHDA and CDR2 is SQIVND (reference sequence). The CDR3 loop reads CASSIRSGAGETQYF. The DNA for the CDR3 is TGTGCCAGTAGTATCAGGTCCGGGGCTGGAGAGACCCAGTACTTC.

The V and J genes are TRBV19 and TRBJ1-4; tentatively, D is TRBD1 (5 bases). This CDR3 region has 13 residues. Germline values: CDR1 LNHDA, CDR2 SQIVND (reference sequence). Trimming removed 10 bases from V and 8 bases from J, with 17 bases in between. The CDR3 DNA follows: TGTGCCACAAAACAGGCCGGCGGGGAAAAACTGTTTTTT. It yields the protein CATKQAGGEKLFF.

The chain links TRBV4-1 to TRBJ1-1; no reliable D call. Trimming pared 2 bases from V and 6 bases from J, leaving 10 bases between. Germline V CDR1 and CDR2: MGHRA, YSYEKL. The CDR3 runs to 13 residues. CDR3 in amino acids: CASSQIGTAEAFF. The CDR3 region has the DNA TGCGCCAGCAGCCAAATTGGAACCGCTGAAGCTTTCTTT.

This clone has just a few counts. The J gene is TRBJ1-4, the V gene TRBV30; D uncertain. Germline lookup yields CDR1 GTSNPN and CDR2 SVGIG (reference sequence). V shed 2 bases and J shed 0 bases, with 7 bases lying between them. The CDR3 length is 14 residues. The CDR3 sequence: CAWSKVATNEKLFF. Written as DNA, the CDR3 is TGTGCCTGGAGTAAGGTTGCAACTAATGAAAAACTGTTTTTT. Drawing the rest from reference TRBV30 and TRBJ1-4, the complete variable domain is SQTIHQWPATLVQPVGSPLSLECTVEGTSNPNLYWYRQAAGRGLQLLFYSVGIGQISSEVPQNLSASRPQDRQFILSSKKLLLSDSGFYLCAWSKVATNEKLFFGSGTQLSVL.

This rearrangement joins TRBV4-1 to TRBJ2-7; D remains ambiguous. CDR1 MGHRA and CDR2 YSYEKL come from the germline V gene. Trimming cost V 3 bases and J 6 bases, with 12 bases left between them. The CDR3 covers 13 residues. CDR3 nucleotide sequence: TGCGCCAGCAGCCACAGCTTGTTCAGCGAGCAGTACTTC. It codes for CASSHSLFSEQYF.

The V call is TRBV19, the J call TRBJ2-5; the D gene is possibly TRBD1 (6 bases). Germline values: CDR1 LNHDA, CDR2 SQIVND (reference sequence). Trimming left V 4 bases short and J 2 bases short, with 11 bases between. The CDR3 is made up of 14 amino acids. Here the CDR3 reads CASSKGQYQETQYF. CDR3 DNA: TGTGCCAGTAGTAAAGGACAGTATCAAGAGACCCAGTACTTC.

This clone was seen only once. V is TRBV30 and J is TRBJ2-2; 8 bases match TRBD1. After removal of 4 bases from V and 6 bases from J, the junction contained 7 bases not matched to a gene. Germline lookup yields CDR1 GTSNPN and CDR2 SVGIG (reference sequence). This CDR3 contains 14 residues. CDR3 coding DNA: TGTGCCTGGAACCGGGACAGGCTGGCCGGGGAGCTGTTTTTT. Its protein is CAWNRDRLAGELFF.

V and J are TRBV6-5 and TRBJ2-1, with D unresolved. CDR1 and CDR2 from the germline V gene are MNHEY and SVGAGI. Trimming removed 6 bases at V and 9 bases at J, with 9 bases between. The CDR3 has 11 residues. CDR3 region: CASSLQAEQFF. CDR3 DNA sequence: TGTGCCAGCAGCCTCCAGGCTGAGCAGTTCTTC.

The gene calls are TRBV7-9 and TRBJ1-5; tentative D call: TRBD1 (5 bases). V gave up 5 bases and J gave up 4 bases, with 18 bases separating them. CDR3 length equals 16 residues. Germline V gives CDR1 SEHNR, CDR2 FQNEAQ (reference sequence). The CDR3 reads CASSQSGHRMNQPQHF. The CDR3 DNA follows: TGTGCCAGCAGCCAGAGCGGGCACAGGATGAATCAGCCCCAGCATTTT.

The chain has TRBV9 and TRBJ1-3; D not certain. This CDR3 comprises 14 residues. The V gene's germline CDR1 is SGDLS and CDR2 YYNGEE. The germline V and J ends were trimmed by 0 bases and 4 bases, with 8 bases remaining between them. The CDR3 region has the DNA TGTGCCAGCAGCGTAGGGGTAGTAGGAAACACCATATATTTT. Translating gives CASSVGVVGNTIYF.

The V gene is TRBV28, the J gene TRBJ2-1, with 7 nucleotides matching TRBD2. The CDR3 contains 12 residues. Trimming cost V 2 bases and J 15 bases; bases outside gene matches: 7. The germline gives CDR1 MDHEN, CDR2 SYDVKM. The CDR3 DNA is TGTGCCAGCAGTTTAGTACGGGAGGTTCCGTTCTTC. The encoded protein is CASSLVREVPFF.

The rearrangement uses TRBV29-1 and TRBJ2-7; 7 nucleotides align to TRBD1. The CDR3 consists of 15 residues. Germline V CDR1 and CDR2: SQVTM, ANQGSEA. With 0 bases clipped from V and 3 bases from J, the junction kept 8 bases outside the gene matches. Written as DNA, the CDR3 is TGCAGCGTTGAAGATCGGGCAGGGGGATACTACGAGCAGTACTTC. Translated: CSVEDRAGGYYEQYF.

This rearrangement joins TRBV7-6 to TRBJ2-7, with D perhaps TRBD2 (5 bases). CDR1 and CDR2 (germline): SGHVS, FNYEAQ. Trimming stripped 1 base from V and 0 bases from J, with 10 bases between. The CDR3 loop spans 15 amino acids. The CDR3 reads CASSLGRGSSYEQYF. As DNA, the CDR3 is TGTGCCAGCAGCTTAGGTCGGGGAAGCTCCTACGAGCAGTACTTC.